The entry below describes one T cell receptor (beta chain). This sample stems from a study of blood T cell repertoires in COVID-19. The wider study: The cDNA or gDNA used as material had been derived from T cells, B-cell-depleted T cells, or PBMCs.

The ends were cut back, 4 bases at V and 11 bases at J, with 12 bases in the middle. Germline CDR1 reads SGHNT; CDR2 reads YYREEE (reference sequence). The length of the CDR3 is 12 residues. Authors' data handling: Reference gene primer amplification yielded estimated nucleated cell counts. Assay used: immunoSEQ multiplex PCR; TCRdb lists only in-frame clones, some missing. V and J calls and clone size are those listed in that table; D and trimming were worked out from the DNA. The data show fewer than 500,000 clones, roughly 91% seen once. This TCR came from a woman aged 25 to 39 with acute or convalescent COVID-19. Sequenced input: peripheral blood. The chain employs TRBV5-4 and TRBJ1-4; D remains ambiguous. As DNA, the CDR3 is TGTGCCAGCAGCCTAAGCGGTGGGAAACTGTTTTTT. Translating it yields CASSLSGGKLFF.